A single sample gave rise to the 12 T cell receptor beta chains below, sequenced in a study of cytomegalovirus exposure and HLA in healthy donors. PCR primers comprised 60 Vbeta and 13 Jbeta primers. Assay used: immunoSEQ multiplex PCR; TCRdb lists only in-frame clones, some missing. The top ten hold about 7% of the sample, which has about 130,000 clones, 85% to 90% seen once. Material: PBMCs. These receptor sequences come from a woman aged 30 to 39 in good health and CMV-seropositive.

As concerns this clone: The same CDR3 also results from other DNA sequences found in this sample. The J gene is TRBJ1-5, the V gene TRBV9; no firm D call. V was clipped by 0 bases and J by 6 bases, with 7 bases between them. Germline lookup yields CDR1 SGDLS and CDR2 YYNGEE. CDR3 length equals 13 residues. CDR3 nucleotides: TGTGCCAGCAGCGTAGCGGGGTCTCAGCCCCAGCATTTT. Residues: CASSVAGSQPQHF.

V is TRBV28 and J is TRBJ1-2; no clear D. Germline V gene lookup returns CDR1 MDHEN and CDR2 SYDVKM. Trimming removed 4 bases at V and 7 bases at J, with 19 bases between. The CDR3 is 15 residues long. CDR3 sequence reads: CASSSPGTALAGYTF. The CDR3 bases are TGTGCCAGCAGTTCCCCTGGAACGGCCCTAGCTGGCTACACCTTC.

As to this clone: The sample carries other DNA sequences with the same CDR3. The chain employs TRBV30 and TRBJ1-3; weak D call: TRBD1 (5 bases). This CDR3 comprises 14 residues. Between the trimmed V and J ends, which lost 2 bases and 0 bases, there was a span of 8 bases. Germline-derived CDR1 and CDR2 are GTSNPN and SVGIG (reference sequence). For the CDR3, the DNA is TGTGCCTGGAGTCCGACAGTCTCTGGAAACACCATATATTTT. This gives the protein CAWSPTVSGNTIYF.

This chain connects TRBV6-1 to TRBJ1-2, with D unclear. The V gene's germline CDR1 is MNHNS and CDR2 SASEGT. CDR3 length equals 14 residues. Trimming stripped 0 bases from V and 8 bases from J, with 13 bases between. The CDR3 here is CASSEAMGDGGYTF. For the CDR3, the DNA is TGTGCCAGCAGTGAAGCAATGGGAGATGGAGGCTACACCTTC.

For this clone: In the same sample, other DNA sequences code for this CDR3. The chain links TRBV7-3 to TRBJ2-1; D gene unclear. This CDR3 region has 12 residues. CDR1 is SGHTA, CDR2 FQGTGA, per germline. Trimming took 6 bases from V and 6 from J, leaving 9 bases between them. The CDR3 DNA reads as TGTGCCAGCAGTTCGGGTGGCAATGAGCAGTTCTTC. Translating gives CASSSGGNEQFF. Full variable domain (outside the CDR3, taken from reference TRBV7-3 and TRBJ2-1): GAGVSQTPSNKVTEKGKYVELRCDPISGHTALYWYRQSLGQGPEFLIYFQGTGAADDSGLPNDRFFAVRPEGSVSTLKIQRTERGDSAVYLCASSSGGNEQFFGPGTRLTVL.

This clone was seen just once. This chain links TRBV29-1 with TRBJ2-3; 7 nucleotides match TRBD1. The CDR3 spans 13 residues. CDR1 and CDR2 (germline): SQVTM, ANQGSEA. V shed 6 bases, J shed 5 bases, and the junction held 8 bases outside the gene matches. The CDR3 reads CSVRGGNEDTQYF. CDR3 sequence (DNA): TGCAGCGTGCGAGGGGGCAATGAAGATACGCAGTATTTT.

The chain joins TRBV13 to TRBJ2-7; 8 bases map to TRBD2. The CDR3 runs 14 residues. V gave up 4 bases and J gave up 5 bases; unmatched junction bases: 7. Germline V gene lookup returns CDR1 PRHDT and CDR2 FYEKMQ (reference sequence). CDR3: CASSSGTRGDEQYF. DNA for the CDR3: TGTGCCAGCAGCTCCGGGACTAGGGGCGACGAGCAGTACTTC.

CDR3 sequence (DNA): TGTGCCAGCAGCTTACGCGGGGGAACTTACAATGAGCAGTTCTTC. This encodes CASSLRGGTYNEQFF. The rearrangement joins TRBV5-8 to TRBJ2-1; TRBD2 aligns across 7 bases. V shed 2 bases, J shed 4 bases, and the junction held 6 bases outside the gene matches. CDR3 length: 15 residues. In germline, CDR1 is SGHTS, CDR2 YDEGEE.

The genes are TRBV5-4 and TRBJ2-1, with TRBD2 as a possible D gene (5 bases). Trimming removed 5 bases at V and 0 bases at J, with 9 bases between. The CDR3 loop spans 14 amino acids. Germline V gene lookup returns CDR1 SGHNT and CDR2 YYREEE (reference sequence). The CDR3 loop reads CASRETNSYNEQFF. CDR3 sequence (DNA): TGTGCCAGCAGGGAGACTAACTCCTACAATGAGCAGTTCTTC.

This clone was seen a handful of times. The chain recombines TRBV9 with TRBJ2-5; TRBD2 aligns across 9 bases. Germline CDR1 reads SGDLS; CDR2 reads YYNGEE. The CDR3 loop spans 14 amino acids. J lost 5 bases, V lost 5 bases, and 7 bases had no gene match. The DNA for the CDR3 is TGTGCCAGCAGTAGGCGGGGGGGCCGGGAGACCCAGTACTTC. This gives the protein CASSRRGGRETQYF.

DNA of the CDR3: TGCAGCGTTACACAGGGGTCCTCAAGGGGTGAGCAGTTCTTC. Translating gives CSVTQGSSRGEQFF. The chain recombines TRBV29-1 with TRBJ2-1; 7 nucleotides line up with TRBD1. V lost 5 bases and J lost 9; bases outside the gene matches: 13. CDR1 SQVTM and CDR2 ANQGSEA come from the germline V gene. CDR3 length: 14 amino acids.

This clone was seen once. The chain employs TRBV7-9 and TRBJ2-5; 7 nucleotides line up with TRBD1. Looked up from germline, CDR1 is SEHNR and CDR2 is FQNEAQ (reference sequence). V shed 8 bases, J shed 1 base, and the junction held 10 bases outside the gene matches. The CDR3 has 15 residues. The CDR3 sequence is CASEVGQSFQETQYF. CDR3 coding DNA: TGTGCCAGCGAAGTGGGACAGTCCTTCCAAGAGACCCAGTACTTC.